Detailed here is one T cell receptor (beta chain). This CDR3 is built from 14 residues. Trimming took off 8 bases at V and 0 bases at J, with 13 bases between the two ends. Germline V gene sequence: CDR1 MRHNA, CDR2 SNTAGT. Sequenced by immunoSEQ multiplex PCR; TCRdb stores in-frame clones only, minus some. This sample carries some 80,000 clones, about three quarters of them seen once, and the ten largest clones take 20%. This sample was taken from a study of blood T cell repertoires in COVID-19. Study details: Collection of acute and convalescent COVID-19 samples took place in the United States, Italy and Spain. Nucleic acid was either cDNA or gDNA, and it came from T cells, B-cell-depleted T cells, or PBMCs.

The rearrangement links TRBV6-4 to TRBJ1-1; tentatively, D is TRBD1 (5 bases). The TCR was taken from a woman of 80 years or more with active or convalescent COVID-19. Sequencing was performed on peripheral blood. For the CDR3, the DNA is TGTGCCAGCCGACAGAATCACATGAACACTGAAGCTTTCTTT. This encodes CASRQNHMNTEAFF.